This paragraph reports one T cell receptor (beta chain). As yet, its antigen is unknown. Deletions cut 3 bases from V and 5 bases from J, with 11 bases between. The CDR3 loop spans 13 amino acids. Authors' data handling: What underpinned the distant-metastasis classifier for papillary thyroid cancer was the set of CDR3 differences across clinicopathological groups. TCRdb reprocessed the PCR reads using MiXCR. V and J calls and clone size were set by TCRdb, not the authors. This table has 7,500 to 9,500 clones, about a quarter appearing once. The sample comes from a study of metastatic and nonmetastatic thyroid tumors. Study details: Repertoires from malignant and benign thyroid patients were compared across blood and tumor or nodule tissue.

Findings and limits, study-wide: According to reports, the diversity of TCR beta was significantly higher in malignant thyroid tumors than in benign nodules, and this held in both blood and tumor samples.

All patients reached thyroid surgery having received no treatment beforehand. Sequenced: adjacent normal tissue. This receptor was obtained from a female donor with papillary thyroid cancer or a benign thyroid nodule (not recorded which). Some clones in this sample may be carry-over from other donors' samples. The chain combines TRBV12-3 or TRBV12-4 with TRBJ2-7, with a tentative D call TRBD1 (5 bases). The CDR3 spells CASSLQGFHEQYF. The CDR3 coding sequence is TGTGCCAGCAGTTTGCAGGGTTTCCACGAGCAGTACTTC.